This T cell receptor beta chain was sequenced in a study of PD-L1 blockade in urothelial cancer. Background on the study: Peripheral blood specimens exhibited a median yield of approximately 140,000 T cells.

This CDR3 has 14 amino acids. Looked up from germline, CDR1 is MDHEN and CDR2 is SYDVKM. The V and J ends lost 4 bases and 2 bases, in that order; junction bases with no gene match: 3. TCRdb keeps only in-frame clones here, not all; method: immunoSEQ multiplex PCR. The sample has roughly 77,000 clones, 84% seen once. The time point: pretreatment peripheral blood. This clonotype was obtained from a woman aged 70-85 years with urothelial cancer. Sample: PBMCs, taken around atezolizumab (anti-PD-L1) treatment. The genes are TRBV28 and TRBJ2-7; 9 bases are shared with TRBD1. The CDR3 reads CASSSHRGPYEQYF. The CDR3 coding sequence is TGTGCCAGCAGTTCCCACAGGGGGCCCTACGAGCAGTACTTC.